The sequence of this TCR beta chain was determined in a study of human T cells and chemical hapten exposure. As to time point: patch test 2, 6 weeks after DPC sensitization. Treatment defined: therapeutic diphenylcyclopropenone sensitization with weekly scalp DPC. TCRdb re-called the RACE reads through MiXCR, storing one row per CDR3 protein. The data contain some 84,000 distinct CDR3 sequences, about 10% of them seen just once; the ten biggest clones take up less than 5%. The V gene lost 5 bases and the J gene lost 2 bases, with 9 bases spanning the gap. This CDR3 is built from 12 residues. The V gene's germline CDR1 is GTSNPN and CDR2 SVGIG (reference sequence).

V is TRBV30 and J is TRBJ1-2; weak D call: TRBD1 (6 bases). The source is a woman between 50 and 59 years old with alopecia areata. Some clones in this sample may be carry-over from other donors' samples. Here the sequenced sample was whole blood, taken in connection with sensitization to the hapten diphenylcyclopropenone (DPC). CDR3 sequence: CAWSQGNYGYTF. The CDR3 DNA sequence: TGTGCCTGGTCCCAGGGGAACTATGGCTACACCTTC.